Listed here are 6 T cell receptor beta chains from one sample, sequenced in a study of human thymus T cells. Generated by immunoSEQ multiplex PCR, the TCRdb table keeps only in-frame clones and is missing some. The sample includes roughly 77,000 clones, 95% seen only once; the top ten take about 0.032%. Resections from corrective heart surgery supplied the thymus tissue. Sample: thymus tissue. These receptors were taken from a girl in the first two years of life with a congenital heart defect but otherwise immunologically healthy.

This sequence joins TRBV7-3 and TRBJ1-2; unclear D gene. The CDR3 spans 9 residues. With 7 bases removed from V and 8 bases from J, the gap between germline ends came to 5 bases. Germline-derived CDR1 and CDR2 are SGHTA and FQGTGA. The CDR3 DNA reads TGTGCCAGCACGGAAGGCTACACCTTC. Its protein product is CASTEGYTF.

The chain is built from TRBV30 and TRBJ2-3; 11 nucleotides agree with TRBD2. The trim removed 4 bases at V and 7 bases at J, leaving 10 bases unmatched. The CDR3 totals 15 residues. CDR1 and CDR2 (germline): GTSNPN, SVGIG (reference sequence). This chain's CDR3 is CAWTPGLAARNTQYF. The CDR3, as DNA: TGTGCCTGGACCCCGGGACTAGCGGCACGAAATACGCAGTATTTT.

This chain uses TRBV28 with TRBJ2-7, with 7 bases identical to TRBD1. Germline V lookup: CDR1 MDHEN, CDR2 SYDVKM. V dropped 6 bases and J dropped 4; count of bases not matched to a gene: 3. CDR3 length: 12 amino acids. CDR3 coding DNA: TGTGCCAGCAGCTTACAGGGGTACGAGCAGTACTTC. This codes for CASSLQGYEQYF.

The chain recombines TRBV5-6 with TRBJ1-1; D possibly corresponds to TRBD1 (6 bases). Germline V gives CDR1 SGHDT, CDR2 YYEEEE. V was pared by 4 bases and J by 7 bases, with 20 bases between. This CDR3 is built from 15 residues. The DNA of the CDR3 is TGTGCCAGCAGCCTAGCTCCAGGGGCGTTGAATGAAGCTTTCTTT. This sequence encodes CASSLAPGALNEAFF.

The V call is TRBV19, the J call TRBJ1-5; 10 bases align to TRBD1. Looked up from germline, CDR1 is LNHDA and CDR2 is SQIVND (reference sequence). This CDR3 contains 17 residues. With 3 bases clipped from V and 5 bases from J, the junction kept 10 bases outside the gene matches. CDR3 sequence (DNA): TGTGCCAGTAGTATCCCACAGACCGGGACAGGGGATCAGCCCCAGCATTTT. Its translation: CASSIPQTGTGDQPQHF.

V is TRBV7-9 and J is TRBJ2-6, with D possibly TRBD1 on 6 matching bases. The CDR3 is 15 residues long. The V gene lost 6 bases and the J gene lost 1 base, with 10 bases spanning the gap. CDR1 is SEHNR and CDR2 is FQNEAQ in the germline V gene (reference sequence). CDR3 sequence (DNA): TGTGCCAGCAGTCACAGGGTATCTGGGGCCAACGTCCTGACTTTC. It codes for CASSHRVSGANVLTF.